The rows below give T cell receptor beta chains drawn from one sample of a study of Ad26.COV2.S vaccination and SARS-CoV-2 variants. The protocol was immunoSEQ multiplex PCR, while the TCRdb copy is restricted to in-frame clones and leaves out a portion. The sample lists some 340,000 clones, around 81% occurring once. This material consisted of peripheral blood, taken in a trial of Ad26.COV2.S vaccine versus placebo. These receptor sequences come from a person between 18 and 59 years old who received the Ad26.COV2.S COVID-19 vaccine or a placebo. Both conserved end residues are part of each CDR3. Fields, in order: D gene, J gene, V gene, clone size, CDR3 DNA, CDR3 protein. A D gene is named only where the DNA matches it firmly. The size field is filled for only some rows; it gives once, few, many or a size class.

d_call: -
j_call: TRBJ1-5
v_call: TRBV19
clone_size: -
cdr3_nt: TGTGCCAGTAGTGTTACAGGGTTGGAGCAGCCCCAGCATTTT
cdr3_aa: CASSVTGLEQPQHF

d_call: -
j_call: TRBJ1-5
v_call: TRBV28
clone_size: once
cdr3_nt: TGTGCCAGCAGTTTTGTCTCTACCTTCAATCAGCCCCAGCATTTT
cdr3_aa: CASSFVSTFNQPQHF

d_call: -
j_call: TRBJ1-2
v_call: TRBV28
clone_size: once
cdr3_nt: TGTGCCAGCAGTTTATTGGGTCCAGGGCTCTATGGCTACACCTTC
cdr3_aa: CASSLLGPGLYGYTF

d_call: -
j_call: TRBJ2-2
v_call: TRBV28
clone_size: -
cdr3_nt: TGTGCCAGCAGTCCCCAGCGGCCCGGGGAGCTGTTTTTT
cdr3_aa: CASSPQRPGELFF

d_call: -
j_call: TRBJ1-2
v_call: TRBV6-5
clone_size: once
cdr3_nt: TGTGCCAGCGGGACATTGAACTATGGCTACACCTTC
cdr3_aa: CASGTLNYGYTF

d_call: TRBD2
j_call: TRBJ2-5
v_call: TRBV5-8
clone_size: -
cdr3_nt: TGTGCCAGCAGTCTGGGGGCTAGCGGGGGGCTACAAGAGACCCAGTACTTC
cdr3_aa: CASSLGASGGLQETQYF

d_call: TRBD1
j_call: TRBJ2-3
v_call: TRBV18
clone_size: -
cdr3_nt: TGTGCCAGCTCACCATCCACAGGGGGAGATACGCAGTATTTT
cdr3_aa: CASSPSTGGDTQYF

d_call: TRBD1
j_call: TRBJ2-7
v_call: TRBV18
clone_size: once
cdr3_nt: TGTGCCAGCTCACAAGGACAGGGCTACGAGCAGTACTTC
cdr3_aa: CASSQGQGYEQYF

d_call: -
j_call: TRBJ2-3
v_call: TRBV5-1
clone_size: -
cdr3_nt: TGCGCCAGCAGCTTTTCGAGTGGGGCAGATACGCAGTATTTT
cdr3_aa: CASSFSSGADTQYF

d_call: -
j_call: TRBJ2-1
v_call: TRBV5-8
clone_size: -
cdr3_nt: TGTGCCAGCAGCTTGAGGGGAGAGGGATTTGACTACAATGAGCAGTTCTTC
cdr3_aa: CASSLRGEGFDYNEQFF

d_call: -
j_call: TRBJ1-1
v_call: TRBV19
clone_size: -
cdr3_nt: TGTGCCAGTAGTATTGCAGGGGTGTGGACTGAAGCTTTCTTT
cdr3_aa: CASSIAGVWTEAFF

d_call: TRBD1
j_call: TRBJ1-5
v_call: TRBV10-3
clone_size: -
cdr3_nt: TGTGCCATCAAGTCGGGACAGGGTGCTCAGCCCCAGCATTTT
cdr3_aa: CAIKSGQGAQPQHF

d_call: TRBD1
j_call: TRBJ1-2
v_call: TRBV5-6
clone_size: once
cdr3_nt: TGTGCCAGCAGCGCGACTGGGCCGACAGGGGTTTTGTTTGGCTACACCTTC
cdr3_aa: CASSATGPTGVLFGYTF

d_call: TRBD1
j_call: TRBJ2-3
v_call: TRBV24-1
clone_size: -
cdr3_nt: TGTGCCACCAGTGTGGGACAGGGTACAGATACGCAGTATTTT
cdr3_aa: CATSVGQGTDTQYF

d_call: TRBD1
j_call: TRBJ2-7
v_call: TRBV5-1
clone_size: once
cdr3_nt: TGCGCCAGCAGCTTTGGGCCGACCGAGGACAGGGGGCGCCTGAGCGAGCAGTACTTC
cdr3_aa: CASSFGPTEDRGRLSEQYF

d_call: -
j_call: TRBJ2-1
v_call: TRBV9
clone_size: -
cdr3_nt: TGTGCCAGCAGCGTCTCCCCCAGGGGCGGTGAGCAGTTCTTC
cdr3_aa: CASSVSPRGGEQFF

d_call: -
j_call: TRBJ2-3
v_call: TRBV10-2
clone_size: -
cdr3_nt: TGCGCCAGCAGCCTTCGCGTGGGGCGCACAGATACGCAGTATTTT
cdr3_aa: CASSLRVGRTDTQYF

d_call: -
j_call: TRBJ1-2
v_call: TRBV6-6
clone_size: -
cdr3_nt: TGTGCCAGCAGTTCCGAGTTGGGAGGCTACACCTTC
cdr3_aa: CASSSELGGYTF

d_call: -
j_call: TRBJ2-1
v_call: TRBV7-9
clone_size: -
cdr3_nt: TGTGCCAGCAGCTTGCGGGGGAGGGGGGCAAGTGAGCAGTTCTTC
cdr3_aa: CASSLRGRGASEQFF

d_call: -
j_call: TRBJ1-2
v_call: TRBV5-4
clone_size: -
cdr3_nt: TGTGCCAGCAGCCTCGATGGAGGGTTGAGCTACACCTTC
cdr3_aa: CASSLDGGLSYTF

d_call: -
j_call: TRBJ1-3
v_call: TRBV11-2
clone_size: -
cdr3_nt: TGTGCCAGCAGCTTAGATACGCCTGTCTTCCCTCTTAGCTCTGGAAACACCATATATTTT
cdr3_aa: CASSLDTPVFPLSSGNTIYF

d_call: TRBD2
j_call: TRBJ2-3
v_call: TRBV5-1
clone_size: -
cdr3_nt: TGCGCCAGCAGCTTGATAGGCGGGGGGGCGGCAGATACGCAGTATTTT
cdr3_aa: CASSLIGGGAADTQYF

d_call: -
j_call: TRBJ2-5
v_call: TRBV5-1
clone_size: -
cdr3_nt: TGCGCCAGCAGCACAGGTCAGGGTATGTGGGAGACCCAGTACTTC
cdr3_aa: CASSTGQGMWETQYF

d_call: -
j_call: TRBJ1-1
v_call: TRBV5-1
clone_size: -
cdr3_nt: TGCGCCAGCAGCTTGGGCGCACGTCAGACTGAAGCTTTCTTT
cdr3_aa: CASSLGARQTEAFF

d_call: -
j_call: TRBJ1-2
v_call: TRBV5-4
clone_size: -
cdr3_nt: TGTGCCAGCAGCGGCCAGGGGAACTATGGCTACACCTTC
cdr3_aa: CASSGQGNYGYTF

d_call: -
j_call: TRBJ1-5
v_call: TRBV6-2/TRBV6-3
clone_size: -
cdr3_nt: TGTGCCAGCAGTGGACGCCGTGGGGGGGCGCGAGGGAATCAGCCCCAGCATTTT
cdr3_aa: CASSGRRGGARGNQPQHF

d_call: -
j_call: TRBJ2-4
v_call: TRBV3-1/TRBV3-2
clone_size: once
cdr3_nt: TGTGCCAGCAGCCAAGACGTGGGAACCAAAAACATTCAGTACTTC
cdr3_aa: CASSQDVGTKNIQYF

d_call: -
j_call: TRBJ1-4
v_call: TRBV5-4
clone_size: few
cdr3_nt: TGTGCCAGCAGCTTCTCATCTCAGGAAAAACTGTTTTTT
cdr3_aa: CASSFSSQEKLFF

d_call: TRBD2
j_call: TRBJ2-5
v_call: TRBV18
clone_size: -
cdr3_nt: TGTGCCAGCTCACGACTAGCGGGGGGGCAAGAGACCCAGTACTTC
cdr3_aa: CASSRLAGGQETQYF

d_call: -
j_call: TRBJ1-1
v_call: TRBV6-5
clone_size: -
cdr3_nt: TGTGCCAGCAGTTACGGTGGTTTTTCTGAGGCTTTCTTT
cdr3_aa: CASSYGGFSEAFF

d_call: TRBD1
j_call: TRBJ2-7
v_call: TRBV2
clone_size: -
cdr3_nt: TGTGCCAGCCTTCGGGACAGGCCCTACGAGCAGTACTTC
cdr3_aa: CASLRDRPYEQYF

d_call: -
j_call: TRBJ1-5
v_call: TRBV6-5
clone_size: -
cdr3_nt: TGTGCCAGCAATACGAGGAGCAATCAGCCCCAGCATTTT
cdr3_aa: CASNTRSNQPQHF

d_call: TRBD2
j_call: TRBJ2-1
v_call: TRBV7-3
clone_size: once
cdr3_nt: TGTGCCAGCAGCTCACAACTAGCGGGGGTCAATGAGCAGTTCTTC
cdr3_aa: CASSSQLAGVNEQFF

d_call: TRBD1
j_call: TRBJ2-7
v_call: TRBV3-1/TRBV3-2
clone_size: -
cdr3_nt: TGTGCCAGCAGCACCGGGACAGGGCGCTACGAGCAGTACTTC
cdr3_aa: CASSTGTGRYEQYF

d_call: -
j_call: TRBJ1-5
v_call: TRBV20-1
clone_size: once
cdr3_nt: TGCAGTGCTAGTCGGGGTGGGGGAAGGCCCCAGCATTTT
cdr3_aa: CSASRGGGRPQHF

d_call: -
j_call: TRBJ2-3
v_call: TRBV2
clone_size: -
cdr3_nt: TGTGCCAGCACCGGCAGGGGCAGTCTCACAGATACGCAGTATTTT
cdr3_aa: CASTGRGSLTDTQYF

d_call: -
j_call: TRBJ1-2
v_call: TRBV10-1
clone_size: -
cdr3_nt: TGCGCCAGCAGCTTGGACCGTTCGCGGGGCTACACCTTC
cdr3_aa: CASSLDRSRGYTF

d_call: -
j_call: TRBJ1-1
v_call: TRBV6-5
clone_size: -
cdr3_nt: TGTGCCAGCAAGGGGAGGATGAACACTGAAGCTTTCTTT
cdr3_aa: CASKGRMNTEAFF

d_call: -
j_call: TRBJ1-2
v_call: TRBV2
clone_size: -
cdr3_nt: TGTGCCAGCAGTTCTGGGGACCTTAACTATGGCTACACCTTC
cdr3_aa: CASSSGDLNYGYTF

d_call: -
j_call: TRBJ1-2
v_call: TRBV5-5
clone_size: -
cdr3_nt: TGTGCCAGCAGCCTCGCGTTCGGCACTAACTATGGCTACACCTTC
cdr3_aa: CASSLAFGTNYGYTF

d_call: -
j_call: TRBJ1-3
v_call: TRBV19
clone_size: -
cdr3_nt: TGTGCCAGTAGTAACTACAGGGACCCTGGAAACACCATATATTTT
cdr3_aa: CASSNYRDPGNTIYF

d_call: -
j_call: TRBJ1-2
v_call: TRBV25-1
clone_size: -
cdr3_nt: TGTGCCAGCAGTGACCAGAACTCCAACTATGGCTACACCTTC
cdr3_aa: CASSDQNSNYGYTF

d_call: -
j_call: TRBJ2-7
v_call: TRBV9
clone_size: -
cdr3_nt: TGTGCCAGCAGCGTACAGGGGGGGAGCTACGAGCAGTACTTC
cdr3_aa: CASSVQGGSYEQYF

d_call: -
j_call: TRBJ1-6
v_call: TRBV11-2
clone_size: -
cdr3_nt: TGTGCCAGCAGCCCGCGGGATTTTTCCTCGAATTCACCCCTCCACTTT
cdr3_aa: CASSPRDFSSNSPLHF

d_call: -
j_call: TRBJ2-7
v_call: TRBV28
clone_size: -
cdr3_nt: TGTGCCAGCAGTTTCAAGGGGGTTAGCTACGAGCAGTACTTC
cdr3_aa: CASSFKGVSYEQYF

d_call: -
j_call: TRBJ1-1
v_call: TRBV19
clone_size: -
cdr3_nt: TGTGCCAGTAGTATTGTGGGCCTGAACACTGAAGCTTTCTTT
cdr3_aa: CASSIVGLNTEAFF

d_call: TRBD2
j_call: TRBJ2-5
v_call: TRBV7-6
clone_size: -
cdr3_nt: TGTGCCAGCAGCTTGGAGGTAGCGGGGGGCCGTTTCAGATCTCTCCAAGAGACCCAGTACTTC
cdr3_aa: CASSLEVAGGRFRSLQETQYF

d_call: -
j_call: TRBJ1-1
v_call: TRBV6-5
clone_size: -
cdr3_nt: TGTGCCAGCAGTTCCCCCGGACGGAGGGGTGAAGCTTTCTTT
cdr3_aa: CASSSPGRRGEAFF

d_call: TRBD1
j_call: TRBJ2-2
v_call: TRBV6-5
clone_size: -
cdr3_nt: TGTGCCAGCAGTTATCGGACAGGGCCCACCGGGGAGCTGTTTTTT
cdr3_aa: CASSYRTGPTGELFF

d_call: TRBD1
j_call: TRBJ2-7
v_call: TRBV7-8
clone_size: -
cdr3_nt: TGTGCCAGCAGTTTCCCTGGGACAGGCGACCCCCTCTTCTCCTACGAGCAGTACTTC
cdr3_aa: CASSFPGTGDPLFSYEQYF

d_call: TRBD1
j_call: TRBJ1-2
v_call: TRBV2
clone_size: -
cdr3_nt: TGTGCCAGTAGGACAGGAAAAAACTATGGCTACACCTTC
cdr3_aa: CASRTGKNYGYTF